A selection of T cell receptor beta chains follows, all from one sample in a study of cytomegalovirus exposure and HLA in healthy donors. TCRdb keeps only in-frame clones here, not all; method: immunoSEQ multiplex PCR. This repertoire shows about 56,000 clones, approximately 95% found once; its top ten account for under 6.5%. The sample taken for sequencing was PBMCs. The receptors come from a woman younger than 30 in good health and CMV-seronegative. The CDR3 runs from the conserved cysteine through the conserved F or W. The D gene is left open where the match is weak. A row's size may be missing; if present it is once, few, many or a size class.

d_gene | j_gene | abundance | v_gene | CDR3aa | CDR3nt
- | TRBJ2-1 | - | TRBV7-2 | CASSLDYTEQFF | TGTGCCAGCAGCCTTGACTACACCGAGCAGTTCTTC
- | TRBJ2-3 | - | TRBV2 | CASIGARDRTDTQYF | TGTGCCAGCATCGGAGCGAGGGATAGGACAGATACGCAGTATTTT
TRBD2 | TRBJ2-2 | - | TRBV9 | CASSVGPAGGPGELFF | TGTGCCAGCAGCGTAGGGCCGGCGGGAGGCCCCGGGGAGCTGTTTTTT
- | TRBJ1-2 | - | TRBV19 | CASSLRHNSNYGYTF | TGTGCCAGTAGTTTAAGACATAATTCGAACTATGGCTACACCTTC
TRBD2 | TRBJ2-3 | - | TRBV2 | CASKIQLQRGLSTDTQYF | TGTGCCAGCAAAATCCAGCTTCAGCGGGGCTTGAGTACAGATACGCAGTATTTT
TRBD1 | TRBJ2-7 | - | TRBV6-5 | CASSYSNRGPYEQYF | TGTGCCAGCAGTTACTCGAACAGGGGGCCTTACGAGCAGTACTTC
- | TRBJ2-3 | - | TRBV19 | CASTDGVPTDTQYF | TGTGCCAGTACCGACGGGGTTCCAACAGATACGCAGTATTTT
- | TRBJ1-2 | - | TRBV6-5 | CASRLGPSGNGYTF | TGTGCCAGCAGATTGGGGCCCTCGGGTAATGGCTACACCTTC
TRBD2 | TRBJ2-1 | - | TRBV7-2 | CASSRGSGGRYNEQFF | TGTGCCAGCAGCAGGGGGAGCGGGGGCCGCTACAATGAGCAGTTCTTC
- | TRBJ1-4 | - | TRBV9 | CASSPWRGNEKLFF | TGTGCCAGCAGCCCCTGGCGGGGGAATGAAAAACTGTTTTTT
- | TRBJ2-2 | - | TRBV7-6 | CASSLSYTGELFF | TGTGCCAGCAGCTTATCTTACACCGGGGAGCTGTTTTTT
TRBD1 | TRBJ1-1 | few | TRBV7-8 | CASSQEGTGFGGEAFF | TGTGCCAGCAGCCAAGAAGGGACAGGGTTCGGGGGTGAAGCTTTCTTT
TRBD2 | TRBJ2-5 | - | TRBV27 | CASSFVAGASLQETQYF | TGTGCCAGCAGTTTCGTAGCGGGGGCATCCCTCCAAGAGACCCAGTACTTC
TRBD2 | TRBJ2-1 | - | TRBV13 | CASSSTSGSNHNEQFF | TGTGCCAGCAGCTCCACAAGCGGGAGTAACCACAATGAGCAGTTCTTC
- | TRBJ2-5 | - | TRBV5-4 | CASSNPNEVAQYF | TGTGCCAGCAGCAACCCCAACGAGGTGGCCCAGTACTTC
- | TRBJ1-3 | - | TRBV14 | CASSARTDYGNTIYF | TGTGCCAGCAGCGCGAGGACAGATTATGGAAACACCATATATTTT
TRBD2 | TRBJ2-1 | - | TRBV11-2 | CASSLITLAGVNEQFF | TGTGCCAGCAGCCTAATTACGCTAGCGGGAGTTAATGAGCAGTTCTTC
TRBD2 | TRBJ2-1 | - | TRBV11-2 | CASSSSGREQFF | TGTGCCAGCAGTTCCAGCGGGAGGGAGCAGTTCTTC
- | TRBJ2-5 | once | TRBV25-1 | CASSESRVTLGETQYF | TGTGCCAGCAGTGAATCGAGGGTCACCCTGGGAGAGACCCAGTACTTC
TRBD1 | TRBJ2-1 | - | TRBV4-2 | CASSLRTGGNEQFF | TGTGCCAGCAGCCTAAGGACAGGGGGCAATGAGCAGTTCTTC
TRBD1 | TRBJ2-1 | - | TRBV5-4 | CASSPPDRVNEQFF | TGTGCCAGCAGTCCTCCGGACAGGGTCAATGAGCAGTTCTTC
- | TRBJ1-1 | - | TRBV7-3 | CASSRVKNTEAFF | TGTGCCAGCAGCCGGGTGAAGAACACTGAAGCTTTCTTT
- | TRBJ1-3 | - | TRBV9 | CASSPGNTIYF | TGTGCCAGCAGCCCCGGGAACACCATATATTTT